A selection of T cell receptor beta chains follows, all from one sample in a study of cytomegalovirus exposure and HLA in healthy donors. Assay: immunoSEQ multiplex PCR; the TCRdb copy retains only in-frame clones and omits some. The table includes over 85,000 clones, 70% to 85% detected once. Sequencing used PBMCs. The receptors were gathered from a man between 25 and 39 years old in good health and CMV-seropositive. Both conserved end residues are part of each CDR3. The D gene is left open where the match is weak. Only part of the rows carry a size: once, few, many, or a class if the clone is expanded.

clone size,V gene,D gene,J gene,CDR3 protein,CDR3 DNA
-,TRBV6-6,-,TRBJ1-6,CASPTGGSYNSPLHF,TGTGCCAGCCCGACAGGTGGATCTTATAATTCACCCCTCCACTTT
few,TRBV5-1,TRBD2,TRBJ2-1,CASSMTSGGYNEQFF,TGCGCCAGCAGCATGACTAGCGGGGGATACAATGAGCAGTTCTTC
-,TRBV19,TRBD1,TRBJ2-7,CASSMSGTGFYEQYF,TGTGCCAGTAGTATGTCCGGGACAGGGTTCTACGAGCAGTACTTC
-,TRBV25-1,-,TRBJ2-5,CASSEWNSRAQGKTQYF,TGTGCCAGCAGTGAATGGAATTCCAGGGCCCAAGGAAAGACCCAGTACTTC
-,TRBV9,TRBD1,TRBJ1-1,CASSPRDSPEAFF,TGTGCCAGCAGCCCCCGGGACAGCCCTGAAGCTTTCTTT
-,TRBV5-1,TRBD1,TRBJ2-2,CASSSGKGQGAYTGELFF,TGCGCCAGCAGCTCCGGAAAGGGACAGGGGGCGTACACCGGGGAGCTGTTTTTT
-,TRBV13,TRBD2,TRBJ2-5,CASSPRTSGGGETQYF,TGTGCCAGCAGCCCCAGGACTAGCGGGGGGGGAGAGACCCAGTACTTC
few,TRBV4-1,-,TRBJ2-7,CASSQAGVLREFYEQYF,TGCGCCAGCAGCCAAGCGGGGGTCCTGAGGGAGTTCTACGAGCAGTACTTC
-,TRBV18,TRBD1,TRBJ2-7,CASSPGEGQSYEQYF,TGTGCCAGCTCACCCGGCGAGGGACAGTCCTACGAGCAGTACTTC
-,TRBV21-1,-,TRBJ1-6,CASIPTGPVYNSPLHF,TGTGCCAGCATCCCGACAGGCCCAGTTTATAATTCACCCCTCCACTTT
-,TRBV27,TRBD1,TRBJ2-7,CASSLYQGQGQYF,TGTGCCAGCAGTTTATACCAGGGACAGGGGCAGTACTTC
-,TRBV6-1,-,TRBJ2-7,CASSEPPGLDEQYF,TGTGCCAGCAGTGAACCCCCAGGGCTCGACGAGCAGTACTTC
few,TRBV29-1,-,TRBJ1-1,CSVGQVNTEAFF,TGCAGCGTTGGACAGGTTAACACTGAAGCTTTCTTT
-,TRBV7-9,TRBD1,TRBJ2-2,CASSLRQGPNTGELFF,TGTGCCAGCAGCTTACGACAGGGGCCTAACACCGGGGAGCTGTTTTTT
-,TRBV10-3,-,TRBJ1-3,CAISESWSAGSGNTIYF,TGTGCCATCAGTGAGTCGTGGTCAGCAGGATCTGGAAACACCATATATTTT
-,TRBV7-9,TRBD1,TRBJ2-1,CASSFEGLGQGVYNEQFF,TGTGCCAGCAGCTTCGAGGGATTGGGACAGGGGGTTTACAATGAGCAGTTCTTC
-,TRBV19,-,TRBJ1-5,CASSSRGYYSNQPQHF,TGTGCCAGTAGTAGCCGGGGATATTATAGCAATCAGCCCCAGCATTTT
-,TRBV27,-,TRBJ2-3,CASTRASTDTQYF,TGTGCCAGCACGCGGGCGAGCACAGATACGCAGTATTTT
-,TRBV4-1,TRBD2,TRBJ2-2,CASSLGLGATGELFF,TGCGCCAGCAGCCTCGGACTAGGCGCCACCGGGGAGCTGTTTTTT
-,TRBV14,-,TRBJ2-3,CASSQDKLSPRTDTQYF,TGTGCCAGCAGCCAAGATAAACTTTCCCCCCGCACAGATACGCAGTATTTT
few,TRBV9,-,TRBJ2-5,CASSVRPSTRETQYF,TGTGCCAGCAGCGTCCGTCCGTCAACTAGAGAGACCCAGTACTTC
-,TRBV27,TRBD2,TRBJ2-3,CASSLQRGHTDTQYF,TGTGCCAGCAGTCTTCAGCGGGGCCACACAGATACGCAGTATTTT
-,TRBV19,-,TRBJ2-3,CASSTLETDTQYF,TGTGCCAGTAGTACGCTCGAGACAGATACGCAGTATTTT
-,TRBV6-1,-,TRBJ1-5,CASSEGTGHYSNQPQHF,TGTGCCAGCAGTGAAGGGACGGGACACTATAGCAATCAGCCCCAGCATTTT
-,TRBV7-8,TRBD1,TRBJ1-1,CASSWNRDREYEAFF,TGTGCCAGCAGCTGGAACCGGGACAGGGAGTATGAAGCTTTCTTT
-,TRBV12-5,-,TRBJ1-5,CASGLALTGLNQPQHF,TGTGCTAGTGGTTTGGCACTTACAGGGTTAAATCAGCCCCAGCATTTT
once,TRBV6-5,-,TRBJ2-2,CASSYFLANTGELFF,TGTGCCAGCAGTTACTTCCTAGCGAACACCGGGGAGCTGTTTTTT
-,TRBV11-3,TRBD2,TRBJ2-3,CASSLEVFGGADTQYF,TGTGCCAGCAGCTTAGAAGTTTTCGGGGGGGCAGATACGCAGTATTTT
-,TRBV27,-,TRBJ2-2,CASSLYSVGELFF,TGTGCCAGCAGTTTATATTCGGTCGGGGAGCTGTTTTTT
-,TRBV19,-,TRBJ2-7,CASSILAGQYYEQYF,TGTGCCAGTAGTATATTAGCGGGACAGTACTACGAGCAGTACTTC
few,TRBV7-8,-,TRBJ1-3,CASSRPSSGNTIYF,TGTGCCAGCAGTCGCCCCAGCTCTGGAAACACCATATATTTT
-,TRBV6-6,TRBD2,TRBJ2-1,CASSSGGGAGEQFF,TGTGCCAGCAGTTCCGGGGGAGGGGCGGGTGAGCAGTTCTTC
few,TRBV6-6,-,TRBJ2-5,CASSYGGIQETQYF,TGTGCCAGCAGTTACGGCGGAATCCAAGAGACCCAGTACTTC
-,TRBV5-1,TRBD2,TRBJ2-3,CASSFGTSGSNTQYF,TGCGCCAGCAGCTTTGGAACTAGCGGCTCAAATACGCAGTATTTT